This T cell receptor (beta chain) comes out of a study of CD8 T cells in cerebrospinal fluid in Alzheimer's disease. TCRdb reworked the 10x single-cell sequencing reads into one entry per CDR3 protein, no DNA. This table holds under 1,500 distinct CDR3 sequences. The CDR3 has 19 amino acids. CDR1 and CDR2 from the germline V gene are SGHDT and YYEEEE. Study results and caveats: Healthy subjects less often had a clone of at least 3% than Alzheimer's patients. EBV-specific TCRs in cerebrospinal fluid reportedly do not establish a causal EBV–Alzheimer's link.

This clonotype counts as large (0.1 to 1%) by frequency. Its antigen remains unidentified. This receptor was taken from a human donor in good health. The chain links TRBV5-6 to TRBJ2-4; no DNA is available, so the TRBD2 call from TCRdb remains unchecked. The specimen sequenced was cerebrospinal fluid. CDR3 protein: CASSLRTSGSGLAKNIQYF.